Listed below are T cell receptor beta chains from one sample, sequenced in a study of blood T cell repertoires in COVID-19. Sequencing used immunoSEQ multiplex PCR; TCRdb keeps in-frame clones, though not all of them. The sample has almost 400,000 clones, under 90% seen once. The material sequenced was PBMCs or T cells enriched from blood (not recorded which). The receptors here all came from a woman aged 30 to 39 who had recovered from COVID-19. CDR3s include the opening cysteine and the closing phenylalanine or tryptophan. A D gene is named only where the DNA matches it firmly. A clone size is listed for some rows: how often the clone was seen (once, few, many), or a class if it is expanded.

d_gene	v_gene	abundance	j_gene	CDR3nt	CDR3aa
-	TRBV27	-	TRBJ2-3	TGTGCCAGCAGGAAGACTAGCACAGATACGCAGTATTTT	CASRKTSTDTQYF
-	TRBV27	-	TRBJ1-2	TGTGCCAGCAGTCCGGACAGAAAATATGGCTACACCTTC	CASSPDRKYGYTF
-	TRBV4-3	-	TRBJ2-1	TGCGCCAGCAGCCAAGCACCGGGGATTGAGCAGTTCTTC	CASSQAPGIEQFF
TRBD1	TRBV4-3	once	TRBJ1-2	TGCGCCAGCAGCCAAATTACAGGGGGCGCTACTTATGGCTACACCTTC	CASSQITGGATYGYTF
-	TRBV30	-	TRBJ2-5	TGTGCCTGGACAGGGAGGGAGACCCAGTACTTC	CAWTGRETQYF
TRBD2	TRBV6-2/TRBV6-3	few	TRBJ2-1	TGTGCCAGCAGTCTCACTAGCGCTAGGGATGAGCAGTTCTTC	CASSLTSARDEQFF
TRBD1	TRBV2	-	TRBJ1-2	TGTGCCAGCAGTTTTAAGACAGGGGCGAGGGATGGCTACACCTTC	CASSFKTGARDGYTF
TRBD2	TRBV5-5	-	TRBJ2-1	TGTGCCAGCGGACAAGCGGGGAGCTCCTACAATGAGCAGTTCTTC	CASGQAGSSYNEQFF
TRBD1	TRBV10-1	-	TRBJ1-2	TGCGCCAGCAGTGGACAGGGAACCTATGGCTACACCTTC	CASSGQGTYGYTF
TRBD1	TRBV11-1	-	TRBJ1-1	TGTGCCAGCAGCTTAAGACTCATGACAGGGCCTGAAGCTTTCTTT	CASSLRLMTGPEAFF
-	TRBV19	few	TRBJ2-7	TGTGCCAGTAGTGCAGGGGCGGCCGAGCAGTACTTC	CASSAGAAEQYF
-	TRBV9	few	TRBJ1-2	TGTGCCAGCAGCGTAGTTTCAGGATATGGCTACACCTTC	CASSVVSGYGYTF
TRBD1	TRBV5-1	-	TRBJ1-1	TGCGCCAGCAGCTTCCCAGGGGGCGCTGAAGCTTTCTTT	CASSFPGGAEAFF
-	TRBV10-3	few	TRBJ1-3	TGTGCCATCAGTGACTTAAACTCTGGAAACACCATATATTTT	CAISDLNSGNTIYF
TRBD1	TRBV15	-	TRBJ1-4	TGTGCCACCAGCAGCGGACAGGGAAGGGGTAGCGAAAAACTGTTTTTT	CATSSGQGRGSEKLFF
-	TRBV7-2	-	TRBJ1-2	TGTGCCAGCAGCAATTCGGGAGATTCTAACTATGGCTACACCTTC	CASSNSGDSNYGYTF
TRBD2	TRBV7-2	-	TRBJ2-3	TGTGCCAGCAGCCACAATGCGGGGGGCAGCACAGATACGCAGTATTTT	CASSHNAGGSTDTQYF
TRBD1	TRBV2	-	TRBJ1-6	TGTGCCAGCAGCCTACTTTCCCGGACAGGCTCAAGCTCCTATAATTCACCCCTCCACTTT	CASSLLSRTGSSSYNSPLHF
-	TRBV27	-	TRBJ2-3	TGTGCCAGCAGGAAATCCCCAGAACGCACAGATACGCAGTATTTT	CASRKSPERTDTQYF
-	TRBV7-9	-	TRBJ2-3	TGTGCCAGCAGCTTAGGAGCGTGGGGGGCAGATACGCAGTATTTT	CASSLGAWGADTQYF
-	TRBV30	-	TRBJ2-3	TGTGCCTGGAGTGGGGTAGCGGCCCTAGGTACGCAGTATTTT	CAWSGVAALGTQYF
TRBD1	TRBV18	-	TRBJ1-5	TGTGCCAGCTCACCATCGTATCAGGCAGGGGGATTGTTTAGCAATCAGCCCCAGCATTTT	CASSPSYQAGGLFSNQPQHF
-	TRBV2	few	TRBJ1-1	TGTGCCGGACAAAGGGGTTACACTGAAGCTTTCTTT	CAGQRGYTEAFF
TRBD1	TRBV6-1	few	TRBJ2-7	TGTGCCAGCAGTGAACTGGAGCTTGGGGAGGCGCCGGACAGGGCCCCCTACGAGCAGTACTTC	CASSELELGEAPDRAPYEQYF
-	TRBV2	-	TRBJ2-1	TGTGCCAGCAGTGAATTGGGGGGATCCTACAATGAGCAGTTCTTC	CASSELGGSYNEQFF
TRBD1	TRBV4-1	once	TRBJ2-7	TGCGCCAGCAGTCCCGTCAGGGGGTACCACGAGCAGTACTTC	CASSPVRGYHEQYF
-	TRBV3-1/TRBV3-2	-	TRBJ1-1	TGTGCCAGCAGCCAAAGGTGGGGGGAGAACACTGAAGCTTTCTTT	CASSQRWGENTEAFF
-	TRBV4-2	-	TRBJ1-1	TGTGCCAGCAGCCAAGGGAGACAGATAAACACTGAAGCTTTCTTT	CASSQGRQINTEAFF
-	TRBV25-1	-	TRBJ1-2	TGTGCCAGCAGTGGTCCAGGAATCGATGGCTACACCTTC	CASSGPGIDGYTF
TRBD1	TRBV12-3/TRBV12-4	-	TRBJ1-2	TGTGCCAGCAGTTATGGGACAGGGCGCGGCTACACCTTC	CASSYGTGRGYTF
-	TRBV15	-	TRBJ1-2	TGTGCCACCAGCACCCAGCTATGGGGGGACTATGGCTACACCTTC	CATSTQLWGDYGYTF
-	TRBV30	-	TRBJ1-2	TGTGCCTGGAGTGTCGACGGGACTTATGGCTACACCTTC	CAWSVDGTYGYTF
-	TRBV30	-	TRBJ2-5	TGTGCCTGGAGTGTACCCGGTAGTCAAGAGACCCAGTACTTC	CAWSVPGSQETQYF
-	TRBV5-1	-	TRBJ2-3	TGCGCCAGCAGCTGGGACTTCCCACAAGATACGCAGTATTTT	CASSWDFPQDTQYF
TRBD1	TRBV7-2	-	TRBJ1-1	TGTGCCAGCAGCTTAGTGGGCAGGGGGCAGTTTTTTAGGACTGAAGCTTTCTTT	CASSLVGRGQFFRTEAFF
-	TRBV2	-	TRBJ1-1	TGTGCCAGCATCCAGGAGGAATTGAACACTGAAGCTTTCTTT	CASIQEELNTEAFF
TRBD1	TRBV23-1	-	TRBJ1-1	TGCGCCAGCATCTTCTATGACTCTCAGGGGGCGCGACCCACTGAAGCTTTCTTT	CASIFYDSQGARPTEAFF
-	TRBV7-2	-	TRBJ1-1	TGTGCCAGCAGCACACACACGAACACTGAAGCTTTCTTT	CASSTHTNTEAFF
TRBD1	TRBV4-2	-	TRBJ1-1	TGTGCCAGCAGCCAAGAAGCGGGGGCAGGGGGGGCGCACACTGAAGCTTTCTTT	CASSQEAGAGGAHTEAFF
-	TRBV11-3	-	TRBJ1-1	TGTGCCAGCAGCTTAGACCGCCCATCGGGGGGGAACACTGAAGCTTTCTTT	CASSLDRPSGGNTEAFF